This T cell receptor beta chain came from a study of blood T cell repertoires in COVID-19. Study at large: Nucleic acid was either cDNA or gDNA, and it came from T cells, B-cell-depleted T cells, or PBMCs.

In the study's own analysis: Amplified reference gene primers provided the basis for estimating nucleated cell counts. Assay: immunoSEQ multiplex PCR; the TCRdb copy retains only in-frame clones and omits some. V, J and clone size derive from that table, while D and trimming were established from the DNA sequence. The sample gives around 400,000 clones, approximately 87% of which show up once; approximately 2.4% is in the top ten. V was pared by 5 bases and J by 5 bases, with 16 bases between. The CDR3 has 16 amino acids. Germline CDR1 reads MNHEY; CDR2 reads SMNVEV (reference sequence). Patients from Seattle were sampled longitudinally, starting during active infection.

The sample taken for sequencing was peripheral blood. The chain recombines TRBV27 with TRBJ1-6; D is possibly TRBD1 (5 bases). The sequence was obtained from a woman aged 55 to 70 with COVID-19, enrolled during active disease. CDR3 residues: CASSDGGTRNNSPLHF. CDR3 nucleotides: TGTGCCAGCAGTGACGGGGGGACCCGAAATAATTCACCCCTCCACTTT.